Listed below are T cell receptor beta chains from one sample, sequenced in a study of CD8 T cells in ankylosing spondylitis. TCRdb re-called the 5' RACE reads with MiXCR, one entry per CDR3 protein. The data contain 700,000 to 850,000 distinct CDR3 sequences, over 9.5% of them seen just once; the ten biggest clones take up 0.51%. Sequences were obtained from blood, either unsorted or a sorted T cell fraction (not recorded which). The receptor set was obtained from a male donor with ankylosing spondylitis. Both conserved end residues are part of each CDR3. D genes are given only for firm matches. Clone size is shown for a subset of rows, as once, few, many or a class of expanded clone.

>many|TRBV7-2|-|TRBJ2-7
TGTGCCAGCAGTCGACGGGGGTACTCCTACGAGCAGTACTTC
CASSRRGYSYEQYF
>few|TRBV5-1|TRBD2|TRBJ2-2
TGCGCCAGCAGCTTGTGGGGGACTAGCAGCACCGGGGAGCTGTTTTTT
CASSLWGTSSTGELFF
>few|TRBV7-2|-|TRBJ2-3
TGTGCCAGCAGCTCCGACCGCGGGCCGAGCACAGATACGCAGTATTTT
CASSSDRGPSTDTQYF
>-|TRBV5-1|TRBD1|TRBJ2-2
TGCGCCAGCAGCTTTGACAGGGATACCGGGGAGCTGTTTTTT
CASSFDRDTGELFF
>-|TRBV20-1|TRBD2|TRBJ2-1
TGCAGTGGGATAGAAGCGGGAGGGGGCCAGTTCTTC
CSGIEAGGGQFF
>few|TRBV10-3|-|TRBJ2-3
TGTGCCATCAGTGAGTGGAGGGATACGCAGTATTTT
CAISEWRDTQYF
>-|TRBV14|TRBD1|TRBJ2-2
TGTGCCAGCAGGCGGACAGGATGGGCCGGGGAGCTGTTTTTT
CASRRTGWAGELFF
>few|TRBV10-3|-|TRBJ2-5
TGTGCCATCAGTCGGACCGATTACCAAGAGACCCAGTACTTC
CAISRTDYQETQYF
>many|TRBV5-1|TRBD2|TRBJ2-3
TGCGCCAGCAGCCCTGCTCCGACTAGCGGGGGGGCCCGAGATACGCAGTATTTT
CASSPAPTSGGARDTQYF
>once|TRBV7-2|-|TRBJ2-5
TGTGCCAGCAGCCCCATGGGGGGGCAGGGAGAGACCCAGTACTTC
CASSPMGGQGETQYF
>few|TRBV4-3|-|TRBJ1-6
TGCGCCAGCAGCTTGGACGTCGGGGTTAATTCACCCCTCCACTTT
CASSLDVGVNSPLHF
>-|TRBV28|TRBD1|TRBJ2-5
TGTGCCAGCAGTTTAAGCGTCCTCCGGGACAGGGGGTTTCGAGAGACCCAGTACTTC
CASSLSVLRDRGFRETQYF
>-|TRBV5-1|-|TRBJ2-5
TGCGCCAGCAGCCTTGACGGACTTCGGGCCCAGTACTTC
CASSLDGLRAQYF
>many|TRBV29-1|-|TRBJ2-1
TGCAGCGTAAAACAGGGAAGCTCCTACAATGAGCAGTTCTTC
CSVKQGSSYNEQFF
>-|TRBV11-2|-|TRBJ2-3
TGTGCCAGCAGCTTAGAGGGTCCTTACACAGATACGCAGTATTTT
CASSLEGPYTDTQYF
>many|TRBV5-1|-|TRBJ1-2
TGCGCCAGCAGCTTGGCAGGGGATGGCTACACCTTC
CASSLAGDGYTF
>-|TRBV27|TRBD1|TRBJ2-7
TGTGCCAGCAGTTTACGGGCAGGGGGCGCGCTCTACGAGCAGTACTTC
CASSLRAGGALYEQYF
>few|TRBV20-1|-|TRBJ2-3
TGCAGTGCTACGCGCACGGGACAACGCACAGATACGCAGTATTTT
CSATRTGQRTDTQYF
>-|TRBV6-1|-|TRBJ1-1
TGTGCCACAACCCCCCCGGGGGGCAGCATGAACACTGAAGCTTTCTTT
CATTPPGGSMNTEAFF
>-|TRBV4-3|-|TRBJ2-7
TGCGCCAGCAGCCGCGGACCCGTACCCTACGAGCAGTACTTC
CASSRGPVPYEQYF
>-|TRBV29-1|-|TRBJ2-1
TGCAGCGTTGAAGGGGGGGCCTACAATGAGCAGTTCTTC
CSVEGGAYNEQFF
>-|TRBV5-4|-|TRBJ2-7
TGTGCCAGCAGCTTGGCGGGCTTCGACGAGCAGTACTTC
CASSLAGFDEQYF
>-|TRBV11-3|-|TRBJ2-2
TGTGCCAGCAGCCCCCGGCCCGTACTGAACACCGGGGAGCTGTTTTTT
CASSPRPVLNTGELFF
>-|TRBV6-1|-|TRBJ2-5
TGTGCCAGCCGGGCGGTCCAAGAGACCCAGTACTTC
CASRAVQETQYF
>-|TRBV18|-|TRBJ2-2
TGTGCCAGCTCACCACCGTGGGCCCCGACCACCGGGGAGCTGTTTTTT
CASSPPWAPTTGELFF
>few|TRBV7-2|TRBD1|TRBJ2-7
TGTGCCAGCAGCCACCGGGACAGGGGGCGCGAGCAGTACTTC
CASSHRDRGREQYF
>few|TRBV6-2/TRBV6-3|-|TRBJ2-3
TGTGCCAGCAGTTACCCCCTCGGGACCACAGATACGCAGTATTTT
CASSYPLGTTDTQYF
>-|TRBV20-1|TRBD2|TRBJ2-1
TGCAGTTTCCCTGCTAGCGGGAGTTTAGCCTACAATGAGCAGTTCTTC
CSFPASGSLAYNEQFF
>-|TRBV18|-|TRBJ1-5
TGTGCCAGCTCACCAGAGGAACAGCCCCAGCATTTT
CASSPEEQPQHF
>-|TRBV27|-|TRBJ2-7
TGTGCCAGCAGTTCGGGACTTGTGGGTGACGAGCAGTACTTC
CASSSGLVGDEQYF
>-|TRBV4-1|-|TRBJ2-7
TGCGCCAGCAGCCAAGTGTTTCTAGGCAGCGAGCAGTACTTC
CASSQVFLGSEQYF
>-|TRBV5-6|TRBD1|TRBJ2-7
TGTGCCAGCAGGCGGGGCCCGGGACAGGGGGACTACGAGCAGTACTTC
CASRRGPGQGDYEQYF
>few|TRBV10-2|-|TRBJ1-1
TGCGCCAGCAGATTTGGGCTTCTAAACACTGAAGCTTTCTTT
CASRFGLLNTEAFF
>-|TRBV6-2/TRBV6-3|TRBD1|TRBJ1-5
TGTGCCATTCAGACAGGGAACAATCAGCCCCAGCATTTT
CAIQTGNNQPQHF
>-|TRBV7-9|-|TRBJ1-1
TGTGCCAGCAGCTTAGGGGCATGGGACACTGAAGCTTTCTTT
CASSLGAWDTEAFF
>few|TRBV20-1|TRBD2|TRBJ2-4
TGCAGTGCTAGGAGGCTAGCGGGGGCCTACCGAAACATTCAGTACTTC
CSARRLAGAYRNIQYF
>-|TRBV29-1|-|TRBJ2-3
TGCAGCGTTGGGACTAGCACAGATACGCAGTATTTT
CSVGTSTDTQYF
>few|TRBV27|-|TRBJ1-2
TGTGCCAGCAGTAGGCTGCTTGGGGCCGCCAACTATGGCTACACCTTC
CASSRLLGAANYGYTF
>few|TRBV9|-|TRBJ2-1
TGTGCCAGCAGCGTAGGAAGTCCTAATGAGCAGTTCTTC
CASSVGSPNEQFF
>-|TRBV10-3|TRBD1|TRBJ1-5
TGTGCCATCAGGGATGGACAGGGCGCATCAGGGGGTCAGCCCCAGCATTTT
CAIRDGQGASGGQPQHF
>-|TRBV21-1|-|TRBJ2-2
TGTGCCACCGAGGGCAGGAGGGCCACCGGGGAGCTGTTTTTT
CATEGRRATGELFF
>many|TRBV7-2|-|TRBJ2-2
TGTGCCAGCAGCCCGCAGGGTATCGGGGAGCTGTTTTTT
CASSPQGIGELFF
>many|TRBV5-5|TRBD1|TRBJ2-2
TGTGCCAGCAGCTCCCCACCAGGGGGAAGGATGTTTTTT
CASSSPPGGRMFF
>-|TRBV11-1|-|TRBJ1-6
TGTGCCAGCAGCTTAGCGGGGATCGCGCCTGATTCACCCCTCCACTTT
CASSLAGIAPDSPLHF
>-|TRBV6-2/TRBV6-3|-|TRBJ1-1
TGTGCCAGCAGCTATGACAGGCCCACTGAAGCTTTCTTT
CASSYDRPTEAFF
>-|TRBV15|TRBD1|TRBJ1-3
TGTGCCACCAGCGCCGACAGGGGTGGAAACACCATATATTTT
CATSADRGGNTIYF
>-|TRBV5-1|-|TRBJ1-1
TGCGCCAGCAAAGGGGACCCGAACACTGAAGCTTTCTTT
CASKGDPNTEAFF
>few|TRBV15|-|TRBJ2-3
TGTGCCACAAAGTCTGGGGACACAGATACGCAGTATTTT
CATKSGDTDTQYF
>few|TRBV7-2|-|TRBJ2-7
TGTGCCAGCAGCTTAGATTCAGGGGCTACTTCCTACGAGCAGTACTTC
CASSLDSGATSYEQYF
>-|TRBV20-1|-|TRBJ2-5
TGCAGTGCCATGGGTCCAGCCCAAGAGACCCAGTACTTC
CSAMGPAQETQYF